This T cell receptor beta chain was obtained from a study of blood T cells in healthy people across ages (dated by TCRdb to between 2015 and 2016). For the study in its entirety: In model experiments, template switching captured roughly one uniquely barcoded TCR beta cDNA molecule for every two T cells. To track age-related changes in TCR beta repertoire diversity, the study relied on deep sequencing normalized with unique cDNA molecular identifiers. Four age groups were formed from the donors: young (average about 15 years), middle-aged (approximately 42), aged (about 62) and long-lived (82). Using the same blood draw, the study looked at two additional independent replicas of 1 million unique cDNA reads for two donors, one aged 18 to 30 and the other aged 80 or older. To avoid experimental bias, donors of different ages were randomly spread across the sequencing lanes. The full study reports these points: Observed TCR beta diversity per million T cells fell roughly linearly with age, and a significant reduction was already apparent by age roughly 40. A strong correlation was found between observed TCR beta diversity and the percentage of naive T cells measured by flow cytometry. Compared with the aged group, the long-lived group had more naive CD4+ T cells, fewer expanded clones and increased TCR diversity, suggesting age selection. Estimates of total diversity based on one million sequenced T cells were considered lower bounds and underestimates. Conclusive comparison of naive and antigen-experienced compartments was prevented by the profiling of bulk unsorted PBMCs. Because the CMV infection status of the donors was unknown, age-related changes in expanded clonotypes may potentially have been confounded.

Library prep was done by 5' RACE. The run used an Illumina HiSeq 2500. A second about 6 to 11 cycle PCR used a sample-barcoded 5' primer and a J-beta primer mix. A unique molecular identifier was introduced onto each TCR beta cDNA molecule by a template-switch 5' adaptor carrying 12 random nucleotides. Each sample yielded at least 2.5 million CDR3-containing paired-end reads. The Mint cDNA synthesis kit, primed by a TRBC-specific oligonucleotide, was used to synthesize first-strand cDNA from all RNA. All cDNA was treated with uracil-DNA glycosylase and then went through a first 18-cycle PCR with the universal primers M1SS and BC2_uni_R. For the original study's pipeline: Normalization of each sample was performed by random selection of 1 million high-quality reads, each carrying a distinct molecular identifier. Instead of being binned into consensus sequences, reads with shared molecular identifiers were discarded. CDR3 identification, clonotype clustering and error correction used MiTCR with a Q25 quality threshold and the strictest error-elimination algorithm. A nonparametric unseen species model using Euler transformation provided a lower-bound estimate of total TCR beta diversity. TCRdb handled the public reads itself, with Q25 trimming in fastp and clone calling in MiXCR, and kept productive beta chains. Records with the same CDR3 protein are collapsed into one entry carrying the most frequent genes and DNA. TCRdb, rather than the study authors, made the V and J calls. The sample records 700,000 to 850,000 distinct CDR3 sequences, 35% to 40% of which are singletons. In total, the top ten clones hold 10% to 15% of the sample.

CDR1 DFQATT and CDR2 SNEGSKA were looked up in the germline V gene (reference sequence). Trimming at the junction amounts to 5 bases on V and 0 bases on J, and the germline ends lie 10 bases apart. The CDR3, from cysteine to phenylalanine, totals 13 residues. Just CDR3 DNA is preserved here, 39 bases in frame from base 1. This clonotype was recorded a few times. The target of this receptor is not known. It has no much larger one-base neighbor in the sample; base qualities were not kept. Systemically healthy Caucasian individuals from Russia, 35 to 40 in total and aged roughly 6 to 100 years, were included as donors. About 9.6 milliliters of peripheral blood were collected from each donor into EDTA-treated Vacutainer tubes. PBMCs were isolated by Ficoll-Paque density-gradient centrifugation, with at least 6.5 million obtained per sample. Total RNA, at least 5 micrograms per sample, was extracted from PBMCs with Trizol reagent. For every donor, an aliquot of PBMCs went through flow cytometry to measure the percentages of naive CD45RAhigh/CD27high T cells.

Recombination connected TRBV20-1 to TRBJ1-1, with no D gene named confidently. What was sequenced was blood. This TCR was sampled from a man between 18 and 29 years old in good health. The CDR3 reads CSAQMGVNTEAFF. The DNA reads TGCAGTGCTCAAATGGGAGTGAACACTGAAGCTTTCTTT.